Below are 29 T cell receptor beta chains sequenced from a single sample in a study of blood T cell repertoires in COVID-19. Here immunoSEQ multiplex PCR was the method, and the copy in TCRdb shows in-frame clones only, minus some. Of about 51,000 clones listed, approximately 86% are singletons. The sample was peripheral blood. The receptor source for this set is a man aged 55 to 70 with acute or convalescent COVID-19.

The gene calls are TRBV6-5 and TRBJ2-7; 7 bases align to TRBD1. V shed 0 bases and J 1 base; nucleotides not matched to a gene: 3. The CDR3 length is 15 residues. CDR1 and CDR2 from the germline V gene are MNHEY and SVGAGI. The DNA for the CDR3 is TGTGCCAGCAGTTACTCGAGGGGGCGTTCCTACGAGCAGTACTTC. Its translation: CASSYSRGRSYEQYF.

The chain is built from TRBV2 and TRBJ1-3, with a weak D call TRBD1 (6 bases). V shed 6 bases and J shed 0 bases, with 9 bases lying between them. Germline assignment: CDR1 SNHLY and CDR2 FYNNEI. The CDR3 is 14 residues long. The CDR3 nucleotides read TGTGCCAGCAGCAAGGACAGCTCTGGAAACACCATATATTTT. This encodes CASSKDSSGNTIYF.

The rearrangement joins TRBV10-3 to TRBJ2-1; TRBD2 matches at 8 bases. Per germline, CDR1 ENHRY and CDR2 SYGVKD. The CDR3 length is 17 residues. The V and J ends lost 6 bases and 7 bases, in that order; junction bases with no gene match: 17. CDR3: CAIRRGEGTRGSNEQFF. Written as DNA, the CDR3 is TGTGCCATCAGGCGGGGAGAAGGGACTAGGGGCTCTAATGAGCAGTTCTTC.

J is TRBJ2-5 and V is TRBV11-1; 7 nucleotides align to TRBD1. V shed 5 bases and J 2 bases; nucleotides not matched to a gene: 5. Germline V gene lookup returns CDR1 SGHAT and CDR2 FQDESV (reference sequence). The CDR3 has 14 residues. In nucleotides, the CDR3 is TGTGCCAGCAGCCCGGGGACAGTACAAGAGACCCAGTACTTC. Protein product: CASSPGTVQETQYF.

The chain employs TRBV7-2 and TRBJ2-1; D is possibly TRBD2 (5 bases). The length of the CDR3 is 15 residues. V was trimmed by 0 bases and J by 0 bases, leaving 6 bases between them. Germline loops: CDR1 SGHTA, CDR2 FQGNSA. CDR3 nucleotide sequence: TGTGCCAGCAGCTTAGCAGGGAGCTCCTACAATGAGCAGTTCTTC. It is translated as CASSLAGSSYNEQFF.

The chain has TRBV7-9 and TRBJ2-3, with a weak D call TRBD2 (6 bases). Germline values: CDR1 SEHNR, CDR2 FQNEAQ (reference sequence). Trimming stripped 5 bases from V and 2 bases from J, with 20 bases between. The CDR3 totals 17 residues. CDR3 coding DNA: TGTGCCAGCAGCCCCCCACGACTAGGACCCCCCACAGATACGCAGTATTTT. Encoded protein: CASSPPRLGPPTDTQYF.

This clone was observed a few times. This chain uses TRBV28 with TRBJ2-1; 9 bases line up with TRBD2. This CDR3 is 17 amino acids long. J was trimmed by 6 bases and V by 3 bases; bases with no gene match: 12. Per germline, CDR1 MDHEN and CDR2 SYDVKM. CDR3 DNA sequence: TGTGCCAGCAGTTTGTTCCCTAGCGGGGTGAAAGTCAATGAGCAGTTCTTC. This encodes CASSLFPSGVKVNEQFF.

The rearrangement joins TRBV19 to TRBJ2-2; D remains ambiguous. The CDR3 runs 14 residues. V was clipped by 7 bases and J by 2 bases, with 11 bases between them. From germline, CDR1 is LNHDA and CDR2 SQIVND (reference sequence). The CDR3 loop reads CASTASENTGELFF. The CDR3 DNA reads as TGTGCCAGTACGGCGAGCGAAAACACCGGGGAGCTGTTTTTT.

This clone was counted once. The chain joins TRBV3-1 (or the pseudogene TRBV3-2) to TRBJ2-3; 7 nucleotides match TRBD2. This CDR3 has 15 residues. The V gene's germline CDR1 is LGHDT and CDR2 YNNKEL (reference sequence). V shed 5 bases and J 4 bases; nucleotides not matched to a gene: 9. The CDR3 here is CASSSGGGGPDTQYF. The CDR3 nucleotides read TGTGCCAGCAGCTCCGGCGGGGGAGGGCCAGATACGCAGTATTTT.

A note on this clone: The junction and the germline gene differ at one end; a read error may be behind it. J is TRBJ2-5 and V is TRBV7-7; 7 bases match TRBD1. Germline values: CDR1 SSHAT, CDR2 FNYEAQ (reference sequence). CDR3 size: 14 residues. CDR3 sequence: CASSSGTVGETQYF. In DNA, the CDR3 is TGTGCTAGCAGCTCAGGGACAGTGGGAGAGACCCAGTACTTC.

The chain is built from TRBV7-8 and TRBJ1-2; 7 bases align to TRBD1. V gave up 6 bases and J gave up 8 bases; unmatched junction bases: 6. Germline V gene sequence: CDR1 SGHVS, CDR2 FQNEAQ. The CDR3 sequence is 12 residues long. The CDR3 spells CASRRGTEGYTF. The CDR3 DNA reads as TGTGCCAGCAGACGAGGGACAGAGGGCTACACCTTC.

The CDR3 DNA is TGTGCCAGCGTCTCCGGGGCAGATACGCAGTATTTT. It is translated as CASVSGADTQYF. This chain links TRBV19 with TRBJ2-3, with D perhaps matching TRBD2 (5 bases). The CDR3 consists of 12 residues. V was trimmed by 9 bases and J by 4 bases, leaving 11 bases between them. CDR1 LNHDA and CDR2 SQIVND come from the germline V gene (reference sequence).

J is TRBJ1-5 and V is TRBV3-1 (or the pseudogene TRBV3-2), with D tentatively TRBD1 (6 bases). Germline V gives CDR1 LGHDT, CDR2 YNNKEL (reference sequence). V lost 0 bases and J lost 1, with 16 bases in between. The CDR3 has 18 amino acids. The DNA for the CDR3 is TGTGCCAGCAGCCAAGATCGTAAGGGGGTGGACAGCAATCAGCCCCAGCATTTT. Translated, it gives CASSQDRKGVDSNQPQHF.

As for this clone: A junction boundary mismatches the germline segment, possibly from a read error. The chain links TRBV7-7 to TRBJ2-2; D may be TRBD2 (5 bases). The germline gives CDR1 SSHAT, CDR2 FNYEAQ (reference sequence). The CDR3 has 16 amino acids. CDR3 bases: TGTGCTAGCAGCTTAGCTAGCATTGGTTCCGCCGGGGAGCTGTTTTTT. Protein: CASSLASIGSAGELFF. The whole variable domain, filled in from reference TRBV7-7 and TRBJ2-2, reads GAGVSQSPRYKVTKRGQDVTLRCDPISSHATLYWYQQALGQGPEFLTYFNYEAQPDKSGLPSDRFSAERPEGSISTLTIQRTEQRDSAMYRCASSLASIGSAGELFFGEGSRLTVL.

The chain has TRBV2 and TRBJ2-1; 9 positions match TRBD2. Germline CDR1 SNHLY, CDR2 FYNNEI. V shed 3 bases, J shed 10 bases, and the junction held 7 bases outside the gene matches. This CDR3 has 14 amino acids. CDR3 loop: CASSDMRGGQEQFF. In nucleotides, the CDR3 is TGTGCCAGCAGTGATATGCGGGGGGGGCAAGAGCAGTTCTTC.

This CDR3 is CASFLDSLGTGELFF. DNA of the CDR3: TGTGCCAGCTTCCTTGACAGTTTAGGCACCGGGGAGCTGTTTTTT. The V call is TRBV2, the J call TRBJ2-2, with a tentative D call TRBD1 (5 bases). V lost 8 bases and J 4 bases, leaving 17 bases between the germline ends. This CDR3 spans 15 amino acids. Germline values: CDR1 SNHLY, CDR2 FYNNEI.

In DNA form, the CDR3 reads TGCGCCAGCAGTCGAATTAGCGGGAGAGCTCTCAATGAGCAGTTCTTC. Protein: CASSRISGRALNEQFF. The V call is TRBV10-2, the J call TRBJ2-1, with 9 bases fitting TRBD2. This CDR3 is 16 amino acids long. V was pared by 5 bases and J by 6 bases, with 11 bases of the junction left unmatched. The V gene's germline CDR1 is WSHSY and CDR2 SAAADI.

This chain links TRBV11-3 with TRBJ2-3; 12 positions agree with TRBD1. Germline V gene data show CDR1 as SGHNT and CDR2 as YENEEA. The CDR3 runs 18 residues. J was trimmed by 6 bases and V by 6 bases; bases with no gene match: 16. In DNA, the CDR3 is TGTGCCAGCAGTCTAACGGGACAGGGGGCATTCGTGTACGATACGCAGTATTTT. Translated, it gives CASSLTGQGAFVYDTQYF. Drawing the rest from reference TRBV11-3 and TRBJ2-3, the complete variable domain is EAGVVQSPRYKIIEKKQPVAFWCNPISGHNTLYWYLQNLGQGPELLIRYENEEAVDDSQLPKDRFSAERLKGVDSTLKIQPAELGDSAVYLCASSLTGQGAFVYDTQYFGPGTRLTVL.

The chain carries TRBV6-4 and TRBJ2-1; 12 nucleotides line up with TRBD2. This CDR3 region has 16 residues. The V gene's germline CDR1 is MRHNA and CDR2 SNTAGT. After removal of 7 bases from V and 7 bases from J, the junction contained 11 bases not matched to a gene. The CDR3 loop is CASIPATSGGGNEQFF. CDR3 bases: TGTGCCAGCATCCCGGCGACTAGCGGGGGCGGGAATGAGCAGTTCTTC.

The chain couples TRBV5-1 to TRBJ2-5; possibly TRBD1 for D (5 bases). Trimming removed 3 bases from V and 10 bases from J, with 19 bases in between. The germline gives CDR1 SGHRS, CDR2 YFSETQ. The CDR3 runs to 14 residues. The DNA for the CDR3 is TGCGCCAGCAGCTCCGTCGGACAAGGAAGGGTCCAGTACTTC. Protein: CASSSVGQGRVQYF.

This clone was detected only once. The rearrangement uses TRBV4-1 and TRBJ1-2, with D perhaps matching TRBD1 (5 bases). CDR1 is MGHRA and CDR2 is YSYEKL in the germline V gene. V lost 1 base to trimming and J lost 5 bases, with 17 bases between them. This CDR3 region has 16 residues. The CDR3 nucleotides read TGCGCCAGCAGCCAAGTCGGCAGGGTAGGTCCTTATGGCTACACCTTC. This sequence encodes CASSQVGRVGPYGYTF.

This chain connects TRBV19 to TRBJ1-4; no clear D. CDR1 is LNHDA and CDR2 is SQIVND in the germline V gene (reference sequence). The CDR3 is 13 residues long. V was cut by 5 bases and J by 8 bases, with 12 bases left in between. CDR3 in DNA: TGTGCCAGTAGTCCTCAAAGCGGAGAAAAACTGTTTTTT. Protein product: CASSPQSGEKLFF.

The chain carries TRBV6-4 and TRBJ2-6; maybe TRBD2 (6 bases). The CDR3 covers 15 residues. V lost 3 bases to trimming and J lost 0 bases, with 6 bases between them. In germline, CDR1 is MRHNA, CDR2 SNTAGT. Here the CDR3 DNA reads TGTGCCAGCAGTGAGGGGGGCTCTGGGGCCAACGTCCTGACTTTC. It specifies CASSEGGSGANVLTF.

The chain joins TRBV6-2 or TRBV6-3 to TRBJ1-2; D not resolved. The CDR3 spans 15 residues. Germline V gives CDR1 MNHEY, CDR2 SVGEGT. Trimming removed 0 bases at V and 5 bases at J, with 13 bases between. CDR3 nucleotide sequence: TGTGCCAGCAGTTACTCAGACGACGGAGGTTATGGCTACACCTTC. The encoded protein is CASSYSDDGGYGYTF.

This rearrangement joins TRBV23-1 to TRBJ1-1; D remains unclear. TRBV23-1 is known as an ORF, though its function is uncertain. The CDR3 loop spans 10 amino acids. V was trimmed by 5 bases and J by 11 bases, leaving 9 bases between them. For the CDR3, the DNA is TGCGCCAGCAGTGAGCATGAGGCTTTCTTT. This translates into CASSEHEAFF.

The chain links TRBV27 to TRBJ2-7; no clear D. The CDR3 has 13 amino acids. V dropped 3 bases and J dropped 0 bases, with 6 bases sitting between them. Germline V gives CDR1 MNHEY, CDR2 SMNVEV (reference sequence). CDR3 loop: CASSFGPSYEQYF. CDR3 DNA: TGTGCCAGCAGTTTTGGGCCCTCCTACGAGCAGTACTTC.

The CDR3 is CATGDRAIINYGYTF. The CDR3 DNA reads as TGTGCCACCGGGGACAGGGCCATTATTAACTATGGCTACACCTTC. J is TRBJ1-2 and V is TRBV6-5, with TRBD1 matching 9 bases. The ends lost 10 bases at V and 1 base at J; junction bases unmatched: 10. CDR1 is MNHEY and CDR2 is SVGAGI in the germline V gene. The CDR3 contains 15 residues.

The chain recombines TRBV7-6 with TRBJ1-2; 8 positions match TRBD1. CDR1 is SGHVS and CDR2 is FNYEAQ in the germline V gene. The J segment lost 7 bases and the V segment lost 2 bases, leaving 6 bases of the junction unmatched. This CDR3 contains 14 residues. The CDR3 here is CASSLNLQGGGYTF. CDR3 nucleotide sequence: TGTGCCAGCAGCTTAAACTTACAGGGGGGTGGCTACACCTTC. Full variable domain (remainder filled in from reference TRBV7-6 and TRBJ1-2): GAGVSQSPRYKVTKRGQDVALRCDPISGHVSLYWYRQALGQGPEFLTYFNYEAQQDKSGLPNDRFSAERPEGSISTLTIQRTEQRDSAMYRCASSLNLQGGGYTFGSGTRLTVV.

V is TRBV3-1 (or the pseudogene TRBV3-2) and J is TRBJ2-1; TRBD2 agrees at 8 bases. In germline, CDR1 is LGHDT, CDR2 YNNKEL (reference sequence). The CDR3 extends over 14 amino acids. V shed 7 bases and J 4 bases; nucleotides not matched to a gene: 6. The chain's CDR3 is CASNQAGEYNEQFF. CDR3 DNA: TGTGCCAGCAATCAAGCGGGAGAGTACAATGAGCAGTTCTTC.